This note documents a single TCR beta chain sequence. Its antigen remains unidentified. V was clipped by 9 bases and J by 2 bases, with 20 bases between them. The CDR3 contains 16 residues. Clones were read by immunoSEQ multiplex PCR, and TCRdb kept only the in-frame ones, dropping some. The table lists about 37,000 clones, 30% to 40% of them singletons. This record comes from a study of sequential checkpoint blockade in melanoma. About the research overall: Patients were randomized 1:1 to nivolumab-then-ipilimumab or ipilimumab-then-nivolumab first-line. Each arm's sequence ended with maintenance nivolumab. Roughly 22 patients had matched tumor biopsies before treatment and at week 13 after nivolumab or ipilimumab alone. Broader study findings: Pretreatment TIL clonality tracked with response in the nivolumab-first arm.

As to treatment: randomized to nivolumab then ipilimumab (arm A) or the reverse (arm B). This TCR was sampled from a human donor with melanoma. Sequences were derived from tumor tissue (inferred from file names), sampled from a patient given nivolumab and ipilimumab in sequence. The V call is TRBV23-1, the J call TRBJ1-5; D not resolved. TRBV23-1 carries the ORF label, with uncertain function. CDR3 sequence: CARLETALMGNQPQHF. In DNA form, the CDR3 reads TGCGCCAGGTTAGAAACAGCCCTTATGGGCAATCAGCCCCAGCATTTT.